This TCR beta chain was found in a study of blood T cells in healthy people across ages (dated by TCRdb to about 2015). About the study as a whole: In model experiments, roughly one uniquely barcoded TCR beta cDNA molecule per two T cells was captured by template switching. Age-related changes in TCR beta repertoire diversity were measured in the study by deep sequencing normalized with unique cDNA molecular identifiers. Four age groups were formed from the donors: young (average around 15 years), middle-aged (approximately 42), aged (over 55) and long-lived (approximately 80). To avoid experimental bias, donors of different ages were spread randomly across the sequencing lanes. For two donors (one aged 18 to 30 and one aged 80 or older), the study analyzed two additional independent replicas of 1 million unique cDNA reads from the same blood draw.

What the authors observed across the whole study: As age increased, observed TCR beta diversity per million T cells dropped in a roughly linear way, and a significant reduction was already evident by age 40. There was a strong correlation between observed TCR beta diversity and the percentage of naive T cells measured by flow cytometry. Compared with the aged group, the long-lived group had more naive CD4+ T cells, fewer expanded clones and increased TCR diversity, suggesting age selection. Estimates of total diversity based on one million sequenced T cells were regarded as lower bounds and as underestimates. Conclusive comparison of naive and antigen-experienced compartments was prevented by the profiling of bulk unsorted PBMCs. Donor CMV infection status was unknown, potentially confounding age-related changes in expanded clonotypes.

Germline trimming: 5 bases from V, 0 bases from J; junction bases outside gene matches: 8. The germline V gene yields MDHEN for CDR1 and SYDVKM for CDR2. Reading from cysteine to phenylalanine, the CDR3 counts 16 amino acids. Only the CDR3 region is kept as DNA, spanning 48 bases read in frame from base 1. The donors were some 36 Caucasian individuals from Russia, aged 6 to 90 years, who were systemically healthy. Each donor gave roughly 11 milliliters of peripheral blood, drawn into EDTA-treated Vacutainer tubes. Ficoll-Paque density-gradient centrifugation was used to isolate PBMCs, with at least 7 million obtained per sample. Total RNA, at least 6 micrograms per sample, was extracted from PBMCs with Trizol reagent. For every donor, an aliquot of PBMCs went through flow cytometry to measure the percentages of naive CD45RAhigh/CD27high T cells. The library was obtained by 5' RACE. TCRdb names Illumina HiSeq 2500 as the instrument used. A second PCR of roughly 7 to 11 cycles was performed with a sample-barcoded 5' primer and a J-beta primer mix. Each TCR beta cDNA molecule received a unique molecular identifier from a template-switch 5' adaptor carrying 12 random nucleotides. Each sample yielded at least 2.5 million CDR3-containing paired-end reads. The Mint cDNA synthesis kit, primed by a TRBC-specific oligonucleotide, was used to synthesize first-strand cDNA from all RNA. Following uracil-DNA glycosylase treatment, a first 18-cycle PCR with universal primers M1SS and BC2_uni_R was performed on all cDNA. On the study's bioinformatics: Each sample was normalized by randomly selecting 1 million high-quality reads, each carrying a distinct molecular identifier. Instead of being binned into consensus sequences, reads that shared molecular identifiers were thrown out. MiTCR, run with a Q25 quality threshold and the strictest error-elimination algorithm, handled CDR3 identification, clonotype clustering and error correction. A nonparametric unseen species model with Euler transformation was used to estimate a lower bound on total TCR beta diversity. Through fastp at Q25 and MiXCR, TCRdb rebuilt clones from the public reads, retaining in-frame beta chains. Every CDR3 protein is listed once, alongside the most common genes and DNA of its rows. The V and J calls here are based on TCRdb, not the publication. The sample table shows roughly 800,000 distinct CDR3 sequences, and nearly 60% are seen once. The ten biggest clones cover about 20% of the sample.

There are a few counts of this clonotype. Its antigen has not been determined. No base-level quality is on record; no much larger clone is a single base apart. The rearrangement combines TRBV28 with TRBJ2-7; a stretch of 9 junction bases matches TRBD1. Specimen: blood. This clonotype was sampled from a man aged 25-45 years in good health. The DNA is TGTGCCAGCAGTCCGGCGGGACAGGGAAACTCCTACGAGCAGTACTTC. Its amino acids are CASSPAGQGNSYEQYF.